These 12 T cell receptor beta chains came from one sample sequenced in a study of blood T cell repertoires in COVID-19. Produced via immunoSEQ multiplex PCR; TCRdb's table is partial and in-frame only. The sample shows 75,000 to 100,000 clones, around 87% of them seen only once. The specimen was peripheral blood. The receptors were gathered from a human donor in a cohort sampled during active COVID-19.

The V gene is TRBV6-2 or TRBV6-3, the J gene TRBJ1-5; D possibly corresponds to TRBD1 (5 bases). V shed 7 bases and J shed 0 bases, with 10 bases lying between them. This CDR3 is 14 amino acids long. Per germline, CDR1 MNHEY and CDR2 SVGEGT. CDR3 bases: TGTGCCAGCAACCCTGACAGTAGCAATCAGCCCCAGCATTTT. Its protein product is CASNPDSSNQPQHF.

The J gene is TRBJ2-3, the V gene TRBV7-9; tentative D call: TRBD2 (6 bases). The CDR3 runs to 15 residues. The germline CDR1 and CDR2 sequences are SEHNR and FQNEAQ (reference sequence). The V end was cut by 1 base, the J end by 3 bases, with 11 bases between. This CDR3 reads CASSLDGSRTDTQYF. The CDR3 DNA reads TGTGCCAGCAGCTTAGACGGGAGTCGGACAGATACGCAGTATTTT.

This chain joins TRBV28 and TRBJ2-7; perhaps TRBD2 as D (5 bases). The germline V gene encodes CDR1 MDHEN and CDR2 SYDVKM. The ends were cut back, 5 bases at V and 3 bases at J, with 11 bases in the middle. CDR3 length equals 13 residues. The CDR3 reads CASSHSGYYEQYF. CDR3 DNA: TGTGCCAGCAGTCACTCGGGGTACTACGAGCAGTACTTC.

CDR3 protein: CASSLDSYSNQPQHF. CDR3 bases: TGCGCCAGCAGCTTGGACAGTTATAGCAATCAGCCCCAGCATTTT. This chain joins TRBV5-1 and TRBJ1-5; unclear D gene. CDR3 length: 15 amino acids. V was shortened by 0 bases and J by 0 bases, with 7 bases between the two germline ends. CDR1 is SGHRS, CDR2 YFSETQ, per germline.

The count of this clone is one. V gene TRBV19 combines with J gene TRBJ1-1, with 10 bases fitting TRBD1. CDR1 and CDR2 from the germline V gene are LNHDA and SQIVND (reference sequence). J lost 4 bases, V lost 5 bases, and 7 bases had no gene match. The CDR3 is 15 residues long. This CDR3 reads CASSQGQGGGTEAFF. CDR3 in DNA: TGTGCCAGTAGTCAAGGACAGGGGGGCGGCACTGAAGCTTTCTTT.

This chain uses TRBV18 with TRBJ1-4; 7 positions agree with TRBD1. The CDR3 is 15 residues long. J gave up 5 bases and V 0 bases, and 3 bases lay outside the gene matches. Per the germline V gene, CDR1 is KGHSH and CDR2 is LQKENI. The CDR3 DNA reads TGTGCCAGCTCACCACCGCTCAGGGGGAATGAAAAACTGTTTTTT. Residues: CASSPPLRGNEKLFF.

The chain employs TRBV29-1 and TRBJ2-3; the match to TRBD2 covers 7 bases. V was pared by 7 bases and J by 0 bases, with 7 bases of the junction left unmatched. This CDR3 has 14 residues. Germline V lookup: CDR1 SQVTM, CDR2 ANQGSEA. In DNA form, the CDR3 reads TGCAGCGGGGGGGGAGGACTAAGCACAGATACGCAGTATTTT. Translated: CSGGGGLSTDTQYF.

This chain connects TRBV7-3 to TRBJ2-3, with D maybe TRBD2 (5 bases). The CDR3 covers 12 residues. V lost 2 bases to trimming and J lost 6 bases, with 6 bases between them. Germline V gene sequence: CDR1 SGHTA, CDR2 FQGTGA. The CDR3: CASSLPGDTQYF. The CDR3 region has the DNA TGTGCCAGCAGCTTACCGGGGGATACGCAGTATTTT.

V gene TRBV7-2 combines with J gene TRBJ1-6, with 9 bases fitting TRBD1. CDR1 is SGHTA, CDR2 FQGNSA, per germline. The CDR3 covers 15 residues. Germline trimming cut 1 base from V and 10 bases from J; bases unmatched to any gene: 5. CDR3 in DNA: TGTGCCAGCAGCTTAGACAGGGGGCGAGAATCACCCCTCCACTTT. Protein product: CASSLDRGRESPLHF.

This clone has a single count. This chain links TRBV19 with TRBJ1-2, with a weak D call TRBD1 (6 bases). The CDR3 spans 14 residues. In germline, CDR1 is LNHDA, CDR2 SQIVND (reference sequence). V was clipped by 5 bases and J by 7 bases, with 17 bases between them. Here the CDR3 DNA reads TGTGCCAGTAGTGTGGGCCTGGCAGGGGCTGGCTACACCTTC. It is translated as CASSVGLAGAGYTF.

V usage is TRBV7-2 and J usage is TRBJ2-3, with 8 bases matching TRBD1. Germline CDR1 and CDR2: SGHTA and FQGNSA. The CDR3 has 16 amino acids. Trimming at V came to 4 bases and at J to 4 bases, leaving 10 bases not matched to a gene. The CDR3: CASSYQGARLPDTQYF. The CDR3, as DNA: TGTGCCAGCAGCTACCAGGGGGCGAGATTGCCAGATACGCAGTATTTT.

The V and J genes are TRBV20-1 and TRBJ1-6; weak D call: TRBD1 (5 bases). CDR1 is DFQATT, CDR2 SNEGSKA, per germline (reference sequence). Trimming took 3 bases from V and 4 from J, leaving 7 bases between them. CDR3 size: 13 residues. The CDR3 loop reads CSASRQYNSPLHF. CDR3 sequence (DNA): TGCAGTGCTAGTCGACAGTATAATTCACCCCTCCACTTT.